This record concerns one T cell receptor (beta chain) sequence. Its antigen is still unknown. This CDR3 is built from 19 residues. The V gene's germline CDR1 is WSHSY and CDR2 SAAADI. V was pared by 0 bases and J by 2 bases, with 1 base of the junction left unmatched. The sample belongs to a study of cytomegalovirus exposure and HLA in healthy donors. Study conclusions and caveats: The classifier reportedly diagnosed cytomegalovirus status with high sensitivity and specificity. Investigators reported approximately 150 TCR beta chains as tied to cytomegalovirus.

The PCR was carried out with 60 Vbeta primers and 13 Jbeta primers. The method was immunoSEQ multiplex PCR; TCRdb's version includes in-frame clones alone and lacks a portion of them. The top ten hold 1.5% to 2% of the sample, which has around 50,000 clones, 70% to 85% seen once. Sequenced sample: PBMCs. The source is a man aged 40-49 years in good health and CMV-seronegative. The chain recombines TRBV10-2 with TRBJ2-6; TRBD2 aligns across 16 bases. CDR3 region: CASSESGLAGGPGANVLTF. As DNA, the CDR3 is TGCGCCAGCAGTGAGTCGGGACTAGCGGGGGGGCCTGGGGCCAACGTCCTGACTTTC.